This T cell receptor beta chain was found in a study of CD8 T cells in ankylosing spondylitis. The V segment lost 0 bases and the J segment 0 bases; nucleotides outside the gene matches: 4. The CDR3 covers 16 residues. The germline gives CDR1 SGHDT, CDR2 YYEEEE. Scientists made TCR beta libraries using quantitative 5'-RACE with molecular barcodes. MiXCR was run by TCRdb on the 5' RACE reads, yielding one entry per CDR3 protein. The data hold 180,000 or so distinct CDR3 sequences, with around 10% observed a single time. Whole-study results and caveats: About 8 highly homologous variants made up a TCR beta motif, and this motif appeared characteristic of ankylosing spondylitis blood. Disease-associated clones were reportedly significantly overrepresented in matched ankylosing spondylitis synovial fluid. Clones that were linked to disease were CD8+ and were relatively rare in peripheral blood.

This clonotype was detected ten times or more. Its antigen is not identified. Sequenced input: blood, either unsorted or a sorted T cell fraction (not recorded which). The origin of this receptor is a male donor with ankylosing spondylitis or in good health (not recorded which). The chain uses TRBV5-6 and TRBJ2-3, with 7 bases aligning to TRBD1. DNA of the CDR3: TGTGCCAGCAGCTTGGGACAGGGTGCTAGCACAGATACGCAGTATTTT. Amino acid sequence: CASSLGQGASTDTQYF.